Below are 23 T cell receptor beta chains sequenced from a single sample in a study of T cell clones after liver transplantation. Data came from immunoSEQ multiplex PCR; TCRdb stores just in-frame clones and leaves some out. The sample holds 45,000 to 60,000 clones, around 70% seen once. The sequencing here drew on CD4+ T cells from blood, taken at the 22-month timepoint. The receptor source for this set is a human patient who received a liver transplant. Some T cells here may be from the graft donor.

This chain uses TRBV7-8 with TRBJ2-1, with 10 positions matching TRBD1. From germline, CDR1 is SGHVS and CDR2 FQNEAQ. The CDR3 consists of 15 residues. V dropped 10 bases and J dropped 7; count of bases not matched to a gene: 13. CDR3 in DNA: TGTGCCACCATGACAGGGGGCGAGCGTACTAATGAGCAGTTCTTC. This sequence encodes CATMTGGERTNEQFF.

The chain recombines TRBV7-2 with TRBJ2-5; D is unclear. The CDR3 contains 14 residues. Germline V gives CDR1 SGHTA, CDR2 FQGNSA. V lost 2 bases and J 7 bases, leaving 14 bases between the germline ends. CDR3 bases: TGTGCCAGCAGCTTACTCTCGCCCACCGGGACCCAGTACTTC. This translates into CASSLLSPTGTQYF.

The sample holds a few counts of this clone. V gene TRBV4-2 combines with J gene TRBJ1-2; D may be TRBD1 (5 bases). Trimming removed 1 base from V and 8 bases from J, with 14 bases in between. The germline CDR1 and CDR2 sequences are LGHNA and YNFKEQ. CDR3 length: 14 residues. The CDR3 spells CASSQVGEVGGYTF. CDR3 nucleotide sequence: TGTGCCAGCAGCCAAGTAGGGGAAGTCGGGGGCTACACCTTC.

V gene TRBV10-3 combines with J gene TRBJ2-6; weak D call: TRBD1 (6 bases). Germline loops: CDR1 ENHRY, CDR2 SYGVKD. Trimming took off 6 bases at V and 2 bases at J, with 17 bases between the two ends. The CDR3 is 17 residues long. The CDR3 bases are TGTGCCATCAGGTGGACAGATCAAGGGGCTGGGGCCAACGTCCTGACTTTC. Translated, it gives CAIRWTDQGAGANVLTF.

Here the CDR3 reads CASSYPSGGTDTQYF. CDR3 sequence (DNA): TGTGCCAGTAGTTACCCCAGCGGGGGCACAGATACGCAGTATTTT. The chain joins TRBV19 to TRBJ2-3; TRBD2 aligns across 7 bases. V dropped 5 bases and J dropped 1; count of bases not matched to a gene: 6. Germline values: CDR1 LNHDA, CDR2 SQIVND (reference sequence). The CDR3 contains 15 residues.

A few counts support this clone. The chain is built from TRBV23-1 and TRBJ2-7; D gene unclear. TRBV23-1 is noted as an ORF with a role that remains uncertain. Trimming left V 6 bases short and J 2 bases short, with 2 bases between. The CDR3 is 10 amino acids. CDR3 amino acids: CASRAYEQYF. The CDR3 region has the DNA TGCGCCAGCAGGGCCTACGAGCAGTACTTC.

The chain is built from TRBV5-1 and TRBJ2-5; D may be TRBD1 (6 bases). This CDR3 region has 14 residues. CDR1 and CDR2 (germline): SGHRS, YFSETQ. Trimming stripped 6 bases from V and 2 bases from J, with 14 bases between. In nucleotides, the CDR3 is TGCGCCAGCAAGGGCTCACAGGGACAAGAGACCCAGTACTTC. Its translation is CASKGSQGQETQYF.

The CDR3 protein is CASSLTGGSNQPQHF. In DNA form, the CDR3 reads TGCGCCAGCAGTCTAACAGGGGGCAGCAATCAGCCCCAGCATTTT. V is TRBV5-1 and J is TRBJ1-5; 9 bases are shared with TRBD1. CDR1 SGHRS and CDR2 YFSETQ come from the germline V gene. With 5 bases clipped from V and 1 base from J, the junction kept 4 bases outside the gene matches. The CDR3 loop spans 15 amino acids.

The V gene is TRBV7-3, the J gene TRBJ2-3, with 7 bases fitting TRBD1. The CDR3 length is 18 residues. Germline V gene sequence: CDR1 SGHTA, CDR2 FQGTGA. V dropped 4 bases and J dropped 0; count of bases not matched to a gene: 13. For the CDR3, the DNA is TGTGCCAGCAGCTCCCTCCCCCCGGGACAGCCAAGCACAGATACGCAGTATTTT. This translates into CASSSLPPGQPSTDTQYF.

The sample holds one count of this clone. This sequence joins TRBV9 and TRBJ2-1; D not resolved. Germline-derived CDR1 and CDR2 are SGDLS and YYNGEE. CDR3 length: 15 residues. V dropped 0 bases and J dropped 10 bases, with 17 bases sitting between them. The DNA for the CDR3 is TGTGCCAGCAGCGTAGACCGGGCGGCTATGGGGGAGCAGTTCTTC. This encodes CASSVDRAAMGEQFF.

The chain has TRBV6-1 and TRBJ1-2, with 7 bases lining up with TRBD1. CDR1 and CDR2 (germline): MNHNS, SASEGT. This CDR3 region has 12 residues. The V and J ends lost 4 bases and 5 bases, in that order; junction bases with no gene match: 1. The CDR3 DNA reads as TGTGCCAGCAGTGTGACAGGGTATGGCTACACCTTC. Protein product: CASSVTGYGYTF.

DNA of the CDR3: TGTGCCTGGAGGAGGGACAGTACAAATGAAGCTTTCTTT. Amino acid sequence: CAWRRDSTNEAFF. This chain uses TRBV30 with TRBJ1-1, with TRBD1 matching over 7 bases. The J segment lost 7 bases and the V segment lost 3 bases, leaving 8 bases of the junction unmatched. Germline V gives CDR1 GTSNPN, CDR2 SVGIG (reference sequence). The length of the CDR3 is 13 residues. The full variable domain, in which reference TRBV30 and TRBJ1-1 provide the parts outside the CDR3, is SQTIHQWPATLVQPVGSPLSLECTVEGTSNPNLYWYRQAAGRGLQLLFYSVGIGQISSEVPQNLSASRPQDRQFILSSKKLLLSDSGFYLCAWRRDSTNEAFFGQGTRLTVV.

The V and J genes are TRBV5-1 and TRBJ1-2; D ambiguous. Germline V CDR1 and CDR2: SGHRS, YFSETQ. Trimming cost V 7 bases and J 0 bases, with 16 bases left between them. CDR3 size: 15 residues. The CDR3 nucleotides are TGCGCCAGCGGCCTTGGCTCTACTTCTAACTATGGCTACACCTTC. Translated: CASGLGSTSNYGYTF.

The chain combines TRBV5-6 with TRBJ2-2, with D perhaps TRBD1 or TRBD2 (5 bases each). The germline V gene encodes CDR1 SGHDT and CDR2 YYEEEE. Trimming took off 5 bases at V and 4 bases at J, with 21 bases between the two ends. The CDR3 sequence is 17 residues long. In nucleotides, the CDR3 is TGTGCCAGCAGATTTCGGACCGGGACCCGGGCCACCGGGGAGCTGTTTTTT. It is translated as CASRFRTGTRATGELFF. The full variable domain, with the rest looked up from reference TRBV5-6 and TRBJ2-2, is DAGVTQSPTHLIKTRGQQVTLRCSPKSGHDTVSWYQQALGQGPQFIFQYYEEEERQRGNFPDRFSGHQFPNYSSELNVNALLLGDSALYLCASRFRTGTRATGELFFGEGSRLTVL.

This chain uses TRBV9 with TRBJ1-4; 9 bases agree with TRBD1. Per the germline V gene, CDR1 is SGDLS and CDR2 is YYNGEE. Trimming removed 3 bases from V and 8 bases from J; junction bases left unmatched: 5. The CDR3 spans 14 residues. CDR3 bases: TGTGCCAGCAGCGAAACAGGGGGCCGGGAAAAACTGTTTTTT. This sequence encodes CASSETGGREKLFF.

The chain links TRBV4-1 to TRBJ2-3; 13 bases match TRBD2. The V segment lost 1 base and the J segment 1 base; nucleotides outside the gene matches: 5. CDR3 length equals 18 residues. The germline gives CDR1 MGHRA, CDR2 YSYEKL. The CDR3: CASSQVTGTSGGTDTQYF. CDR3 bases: TGCGCCAGCAGCCAAGTCACCGGGACTAGCGGGGGCACAGATACGCAGTATTTT.

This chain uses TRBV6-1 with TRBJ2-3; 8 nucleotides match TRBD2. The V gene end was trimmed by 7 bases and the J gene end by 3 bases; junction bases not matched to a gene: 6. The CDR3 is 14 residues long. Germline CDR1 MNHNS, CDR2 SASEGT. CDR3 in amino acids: CASTRSGATDTQYF. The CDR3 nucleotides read TGTGCCAGCACCCGTAGCGGGGCAACAGATACGCAGTATTTT.

CDR3 bases: TGTGCCAGCAGCGTAGTTAGTGGGGCTGAAGCTTTCTTT. Translating it yields CASSVVSGAEAFF. The rearrangement joins TRBV9 to TRBJ1-1; D gene ambiguous. Germline loops: CDR1 SGDLS, CDR2 YYNGEE. Trimming removed 0 bases at V and 6 bases at J, with 9 bases between. The CDR3 has 13 amino acids.

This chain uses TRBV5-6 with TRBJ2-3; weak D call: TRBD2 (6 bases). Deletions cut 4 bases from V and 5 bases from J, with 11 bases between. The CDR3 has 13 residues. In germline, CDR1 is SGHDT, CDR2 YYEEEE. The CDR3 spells CASSRVGGDTQYF. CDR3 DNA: TGTGCCAGCAGCCGCGTGGGAGGAGATACGCAGTATTTT.

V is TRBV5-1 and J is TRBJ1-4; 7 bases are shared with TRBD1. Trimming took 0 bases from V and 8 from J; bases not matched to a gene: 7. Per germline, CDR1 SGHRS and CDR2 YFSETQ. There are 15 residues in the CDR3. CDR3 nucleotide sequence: TGCGCCAGCAGCTTGGATACAGGGGTGCAGGAAAAACTGTTTTTT. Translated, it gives CASSLDTGVQEKLFF.

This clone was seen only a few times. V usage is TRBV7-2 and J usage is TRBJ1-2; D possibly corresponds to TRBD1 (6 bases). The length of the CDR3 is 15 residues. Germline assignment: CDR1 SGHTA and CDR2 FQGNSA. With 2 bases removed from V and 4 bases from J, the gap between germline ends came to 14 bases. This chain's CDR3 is CASSLKGGLTYGYTF. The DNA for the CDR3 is TGTGCCAGCAGCTTAAAGGGGGGGCTTACCTATGGCTACACCTTC.

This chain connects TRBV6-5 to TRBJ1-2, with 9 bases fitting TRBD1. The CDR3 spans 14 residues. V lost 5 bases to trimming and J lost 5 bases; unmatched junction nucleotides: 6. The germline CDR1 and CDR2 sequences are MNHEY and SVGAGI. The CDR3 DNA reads TGTGCCAGCAGTACTTCCGGGACAGGGTATGGCTACACCTTC. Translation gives CASSTSGTGYGYTF.

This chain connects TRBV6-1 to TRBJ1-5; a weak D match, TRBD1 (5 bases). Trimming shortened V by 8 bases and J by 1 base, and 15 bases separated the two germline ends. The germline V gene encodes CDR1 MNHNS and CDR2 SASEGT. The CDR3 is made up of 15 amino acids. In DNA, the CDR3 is TGTGCCAGCGCCAAACAGGTTTTGAGCAATCAGCCCCAGCATTTT. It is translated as CASAKQVLSNQPQHF.